This T cell receptor (beta chain) is drawn from a study of beta chain features in type 1 diabetes. Looking at the study overall: Age, gender, cell numbers and subset yield matched between patients and controls. Study results and limitations: All four CD4+ subsets of Type 1 diabetes patients contained TCRB CDR3s that were moderately but significantly shorter.

Turning to this clone: What it recognizes is unknown.

The whole isolated RNA underwent reverse transcription, so sequencing captured expressed TCRB transcripts. TCRdb keeps only in-frame clones here, not all; method: immunoSEQ multiplex PCR. The sample includes 150,000 to 200,000 clones, less than 9.5% seen only once; the top ten take less than 3%. Germline loops: CDR1 LNHNV, CDR2 YYDKDF (reference sequence). The J segment lost 2 bases and the V segment lost 0 bases, leaving 5 bases of the junction unmatched. This CDR3 contains 16 residues. The clonotype was recovered from a woman between 18 and 29 years old in good health. Material for sequencing was central memory CD4+ T cells from blood. V and J are TRBV15 and TRBJ2-5, with TRBD2 identical over 8 bases. The DNA for the CDR3 is TGTGCCACCAGCAGAGACAGGCCGGGAGGGCAAGAGACCCAGTACTTC. This translates into CATSRDRPGGQETQYF.